The clone carrying this T cell receptor (beta chain) was counted once. What it binds is not known. Indicated treatment: oral pan-JAK inhibitor, 5-10 mg twice daily. This specimen comes from a study of CD8+ T cells in alopecia areata. Study-wide points: Compared with normal scalp, lesional scalp had higher clonality and more expanded CD8+ clones.

Trimming shortened V by 0 bases and J by 5 bases, and 7 bases separated the two germline ends. The CDR3 is made up of 13 amino acids. The germline V gene encodes CDR1 MNHEY and CDR2 SMNVEV (reference sequence). Extraction and reverse transcription of RNA yielded cDNA as the sequencing template. The method was immunoSEQ multiplex PCR; TCRdb's version includes in-frame clones alone and lacks a portion of them. The sample has roughly 120,000 clones; roughly 63% are singletons. J is TRBJ1-2 and V is TRBV27, with D uncertain. The receptor comes from a human donor with alopecia areata. The sequencing used CD8+ T cells sorted from blood, collected at week 4, from a patient treated with tofacitinib. The CDR3 DNA reads TGTGCCAGCAGTTTATCGCCAGTTTATGGCTACACCTTC. Translating gives CASSLSPVYGYTF.